The clone carrying this T cell receptor beta chain has just a few counts. Antigen: not known. This entry belongs to a study of OX40 agonist ivuxolimab in advanced cancers. Turning to the study itself: Ivuxolimab is an agonistic anti-OX40 (CD134) antibody, and patients were treated with it. Study results and caveats: Clones of CD4+ and CD8+ blood T cells grew by week 6 at doses of 0.1 to 3.0 mg/kg. CD8+ T cells showed, on average, more clonal expansion than CD4+ cells.

CDR3 length: 13 residues. V lost 6 bases and J lost 4, with 15 bases in between. Germline V gives CDR1 GTSNPN, CDR2 SVGIG (reference sequence). On cycle 4 day 1 and cycle 7 day 1, as well as at baseline, blood was sampled. Some clones are missing from TCRdb's copy, which holds only in-frame ones; the method was immunoSEQ multiplex PCR. The data show 72,000 or so clones, with around 80% seen just once and around 0.45% held by the top ten. The receptor's source is an adult with an advanced solid tumor such as melanoma, head and neck, liver or kidney cancer. The sequencing used CD4+ or CD8+ T cells sorted from blood, collected in a trial of the OX40 agonist ivuxolimab. The rearrangement joins TRBV30 to TRBJ1-2; possible D gene TRBD1, 6 bases. CDR3 in amino acids: CACSTGLAYGYTF. As DNA, the CDR3 is TGTGCCTGCAGCACAGGGTTGGCCTATGGCTACACCTTC.